This TCR beta chain is drawn from a study of CD8 T cells in ankylosing spondylitis. Overall study results and limits: Seemingly characteristic of ankylosing spondylitis blood was a TCR beta motif consisting of roughly 8 highly homologous variants. In synovial fluid and blood from reactive arthritis, some motif variants were previously reported.

TCRdb reanalysed the 5' RACE reads using MiXCR and keeps one entry per CDR3 protein. The sample contains roughly 700,000 distinct CDR3 sequences, 15% to 20% of which appear only once. V shed 0 bases and J shed 10 bases, with 15 bases lying between them. The CDR3 is 13 residues long. Germline V gene lookup returns CDR1 DFQATT and CDR2 SNEGSKA (reference sequence). Comment on this clonotype: Its antigen is not known.

The TCR sequence derives from a male donor with ankylosing spondylitis. V gene TRBV20-1 combines with J gene TRBJ2-5; D could derive from TRBD1 or TRBD2 (5 bases each). Source material: blood, either unsorted or a sorted T cell fraction (not recorded which). As DNA, the CDR3 is TGCAGTGCTAGAGATATGGCTCCTGGGGGCCAGTACTTC. This translates into CSARDMAPGGQYF.